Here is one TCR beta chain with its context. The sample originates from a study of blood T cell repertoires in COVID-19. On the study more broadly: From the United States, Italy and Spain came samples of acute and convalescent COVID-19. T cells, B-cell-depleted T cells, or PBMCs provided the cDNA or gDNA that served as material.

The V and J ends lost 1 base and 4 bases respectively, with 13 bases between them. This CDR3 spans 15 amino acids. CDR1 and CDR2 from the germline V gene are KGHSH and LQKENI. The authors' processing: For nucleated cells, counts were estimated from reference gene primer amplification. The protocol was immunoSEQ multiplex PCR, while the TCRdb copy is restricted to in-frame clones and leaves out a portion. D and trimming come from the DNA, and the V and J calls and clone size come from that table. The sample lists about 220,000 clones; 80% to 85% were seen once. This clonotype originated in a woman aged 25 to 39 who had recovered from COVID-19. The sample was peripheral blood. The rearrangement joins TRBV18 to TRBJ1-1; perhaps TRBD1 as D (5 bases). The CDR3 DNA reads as TGTGCCAGCTCACCACGAAGGGGAACGAGCACTGAAGCTTTCTTT. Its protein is CASSPRRGTSTEAFF.